This entry lists 25 T cell receptor beta chains sequenced from one sample in a study of blood T cell repertoires in COVID-19. Profiled with immunoSEQ multiplex PCR; TCRdb holds only in-frame clones, not every one. The table records about 210,000 clones, around 81% of them present only once. Sequenced: peripheral blood. These TCRs come from a woman aged 70-85 years with acute or convalescent COVID-19.

V gene TRBV5-1 combines with J gene TRBJ2-5; a possible D gene is TRBD1 (5 bases). V gave up 5 bases and J gave up 3 bases, with 8 bases separating them. This CDR3 comprises 12 residues. Germline V CDR1 and CDR2: SGHRS, YFSETQ. CDR3 sequence (DNA): TGCGCCAGCAGTTTAGGGGAAGAGACCCAGTACTTC. Amino acids: CASSLGEETQYF.

The chain combines TRBV10-3 with TRBJ2-2, with TRBD2 matching over 9 bases. The CDR3 is made up of 14 amino acids. Germline CDR1 and CDR2: ENHRY and SYGVKD. Trimming at V came to 9 bases and at J to 4 bases, leaving 6 bases not matched to a gene. The CDR3 spells CAMGGLASTGELFF. Here the CDR3 DNA reads TGTGCCATGGGGGGACTAGCTTCCACCGGGGAGCTGTTTTTT.

This chain uses TRBV24-1 with TRBJ2-3, with D tentatively TRBD2 (6 bases). Trimming removed 4 bases at V and 1 base at J, with 11 bases between. The CDR3 spans 15 residues. Germline-derived CDR1 and CDR2 are KGHDR and SFDVKD. The CDR3 sequence: CATSETGTGTDTQYF. In DNA form, the CDR3 reads TGTGCCACCAGTGAAACCGGGACTGGCACAGATACGCAGTATTTT.

The J gene is TRBJ2-5, the V gene TRBV5-1, with 9 bases that match TRBD2. The V gene end was trimmed by 2 bases and the J gene end by 0 bases; junction bases not matched to a gene: 2. Germline CDR1 reads SGHRS; CDR2 reads YFSETQ. The CDR3 sequence is 15 residues long. This CDR3 is CASSLAGGYQETQYF. The DNA for the CDR3 is TGCGCCAGCAGCTTAGCGGGGGGTTACCAAGAGACCCAGTACTTC.

About this clone itself: One end of the junction varies from germline; a read error may be responsible. The V call is TRBV5-8, the J call TRBJ2-2; 8 bases are shared with TRBD1. Germline V gives CDR1 SGHTS, CDR2 YDEGEE. CDR3 size: 16 residues. The CDR3 here is CASSSGQGWNTGELLF. As DNA, the CDR3 is TGTGCCAGCAGCTCCGGACAGGGATGGAACACCGGGGAGCTGCTTTTT.

The genes are TRBV6-4 and TRBJ2-1; TRBD2 matches 11 bases. Germline V gene data show CDR1 as MRHNA and CDR2 as SNTAGT. This CDR3 is built from 13 residues. The J segment lost 9 bases and the V segment lost 5 bases, leaving 3 bases of the junction unmatched. The CDR3 loop is CASSLLAGVEQFF. DNA of the CDR3: TGTGCCAGCAGTCTACTAGCGGGGGTTGAGCAGTTCTTC.

In this sample, this clone turned up a few times. CDR3 nucleotide sequence: TGTGCCAGCAGTTACGAGTCAGGGGGCTCGTATAGCAATCAGCCCCAGCATTTT. Translation: CASSYESGGSYSNQPQHF. The chain carries TRBV6-2 or TRBV6-3 and TRBJ1-5; 8 bases agree with TRBD1. V was pared by 2 bases and J by 0 bases, with 9 bases of the junction left unmatched. The V gene's germline CDR1 is MNHEY and CDR2 SVGEGT. The length of the CDR3 is 18 residues.

The chain has TRBV3-1 (or the pseudogene TRBV3-2) and TRBJ2-7; 9 bases match TRBD2. CDR3 length: 16 amino acids. The junction had 5 bases not matched to a gene; V was cut back by 1 base and J by 1 base. Germline V gene lookup returns CDR1 LGHDT and CDR2 YNNKEL (reference sequence). CDR3 sequence reads: CASSQAGAGGSYEQYF. The DNA of the CDR3 is TGTGCCAGCAGCCAAGCAGGAGCGGGGGGATCCTACGAGCAGTACTTC.

A few counts support this clone. The J gene is TRBJ2-5, the V gene TRBV19; no definite D call. V lost 7 bases and J 5 bases, leaving 17 bases between the germline ends. This CDR3 has 14 residues. Germline-derived CDR1 and CDR2 are LNHDA and SQIVND (reference sequence). The CDR3 sequence is CASKSAASWETQYF. DNA of the CDR3: TGTGCCAGTAAAAGCGCGGCAAGTTGGGAGACCCAGTACTTC. Using reference TRBV19 and TRBJ2-5 for the parts outside the CDR3, the full variable domain is DGGITQSPKYLFRKEGQNVTLSCEQNLNHDAMYWYRQDPGQGLRLIYYSQIVNDFQKGDIAEGYSVSREKKESFPLTVTSAQKNPTAFYLCASKSAASWETQYFGPGTRLLVL.

This clone was counted a few times. This chain uses TRBV24-1 with TRBJ2-5, with a weak D call TRBD1 (6 bases). Trimming pared 9 bases from V and 1 base from J, leaving 14 bases between. The germline CDR1 and CDR2 sequences are KGHDR and SFDVKD. This CDR3 has 14 amino acids. The CDR3 coding sequence is TGTGCCACCTCCAGGACAGCGAGCCAAGAGACCCAGTACTTC. This sequence encodes CATSRTASQETQYF.

J is TRBJ1-2 and V is TRBV4-1; D not certain. V was trimmed by 4 bases and J by 0 bases, leaving 9 bases between them. Germline assignment: CDR1 MGHRA and CDR2 YSYEKL. The CDR3 runs 14 residues. The CDR3: CASSPGTANYGYTF. DNA of the CDR3: TGCGCCAGCAGCCCCGGTACTGCTAACTATGGCTACACCTTC.

The V call is TRBV5-1, the J call TRBJ1-2; no clear D. CDR1 is SGHRS, CDR2 YFSETQ, per germline. V was shortened by 2 bases and J by 3 bases, with 8 bases between the two germline ends. The CDR3 totals 13 residues. CDR3: CASSFNRDYGYTF. CDR3 in DNA: TGCGCCAGCAGCTTCAACCGGGACTATGGCTACACCTTC.

This sequence joins TRBV6-5 and TRBJ1-4; 8 bases are shared with TRBD1. V lost 8 bases to trimming and J lost 6 bases; unmatched junction nucleotides: 11. CDR1 is MNHEY and CDR2 is SVGAGI in the germline V gene. The CDR3 length is 15 residues. The CDR3 reads CASRPRTGTDEKLFF. As DNA, the CDR3 is TGTGCCAGCCGTCCCCGGACAGGGACGGATGAAAAACTGTTTTTT.

This chain joins TRBV7-9 and TRBJ1-2; D is perhaps TRBD1 (6 bases). Germline V gene data show CDR1 as SEHNR and CDR2 as FQNEAQ (reference sequence). This CDR3 has 16 amino acids. The germline V and J ends were trimmed by 4 bases and 6 bases, with 21 bases remaining between them. Written as DNA, the CDR3 is TGTGCCAGCAGCTCTCTCCAGGGGACGGTCGGGAATGGCTACACCTTC. This sequence encodes CASSSLQGTVGNGYTF.

The chain links TRBV11-3 to TRBJ2-7; 9 bases line up with TRBD1. CDR3 length equals 17 residues. V lost 5 bases, J lost 3 bases, and 14 bases stayed unmatched. The germline V gene encodes CDR1 SGHNT and CDR2 YENEEA. The DNA of the CDR3 is TGTGCCAGCAGCCTCCCCGCTACGGGACAGGGCTTCTACGAGCAGTACTTC. This encodes CASSLPATGQGFYEQYF.

Only a few counts were recorded for this clone. V and J are TRBV24-1 and TRBJ2-3, with unresolved D. Deletions cut 8 bases from V and 5 bases from J, with 10 bases between. The germline V gene encodes CDR1 KGHDR and CDR2 SFDVKD. The CDR3 totals 12 residues. The chain's CDR3 is CATNGRGDTQYF. The CDR3 coding sequence is TGTGCCACCAACGGCCGCGGAGATACGCAGTATTTT.

The chain joins TRBV3-1 (or the pseudogene TRBV3-2) to TRBJ2-7; 8 nucleotides match TRBD2. Germline trimming cut 6 bases from V and 7 bases from J; bases unmatched to any gene: 14. CDR1 is LGHDT, CDR2 YNNKEL, per germline (reference sequence). The CDR3 is 15 amino acids. The CDR3, as DNA: TGTGCCAGCAGTTTGCTAGGGGCGGGAGGTGGAGAGCAGTACTTC. Amino acids: CASSLLGAGGGEQYF.

A few counts support this clone. The rearrangement links TRBV11-2 to TRBJ1-2; D is uncertain. In germline, CDR1 is SGHAT, CDR2 FQNNGV. The CDR3 is 14 amino acids. V was cut by 2 bases and J by 1 base, with 8 bases left in between. The CDR3 loop reads CASSLMDFNYGYTF. In nucleotides, the CDR3 is TGTGCCAGCAGCTTAATGGACTTTAACTATGGCTACACCTTC.

The rearrangement joins TRBV7-2 to TRBJ1-3; 10 positions agree with TRBD1. The CDR3 consists of 18 residues. From germline, CDR1 is SGHTA and CDR2 FQGNSA. Trimming at V came to 4 bases and at J to 6 bases, leaving 15 bases not matched to a gene. CDR3 nucleotide sequence: TGTGCCAGCAGCTCGAGAACGGGGGACAGGGGTTGGGAAAACACCATATATTTT. It encodes CASSSRTGDRGWENTIYF.

The chain couples TRBV5-1 to TRBJ2-5, with D perhaps matching TRBD1 (6 bases). The V gene lost 0 bases and the J gene lost 1 base, with 10 bases spanning the gap. Germline CDR1 reads SGHRS; CDR2 reads YFSETQ. This CDR3 is 15 amino acids long. The CDR3 nucleotides are TGCGCCAGCAGCTTGGCCCCAGGGGCCCAAGAGACCCAGTACTTC. Its translation: CASSLAPGAQETQYF.

This chain uses TRBV6-1 with TRBJ1-2; no reliable D call. CDR1 is MNHNS and CDR2 is SASEGT in the germline V gene. Trimming pared 3 bases from V and 4 bases from J, leaving 18 bases between. The CDR3 covers 16 residues. CDR3 loop: CASSDPDGGLGYGYTF. In DNA, the CDR3 is TGTGCCAGCAGTGACCCGGACGGCGGGTTAGGCTATGGCTACACCTTC.

The chain joins TRBV5-8 to TRBJ2-2, with D uncertain. Between the trimmed V and J ends, which lost 0 bases and 0 bases, there was a span of 9 bases. CDR3 length equals 16 residues. Germline CDR1 is SGHTS and CDR2 is YDEGEE. CDR3 in DNA: TGTGCCAGCAGCTTGGGGCGGAGAACGAACACCGGGGAGCTGTTTTTT. Translated: CASSLGRRTNTGELFF.

The gene calls are TRBV29-1 and TRBJ1-2, with 8 bases matching TRBD1. The CDR3 spans 15 residues. J was trimmed by 8 bases and V by 4 bases; bases with no gene match: 15. Germline-derived CDR1 and CDR2 are SQVTM and ANQGSEA. The CDR3 is CSVVYYGTGEGGYTF. Written as DNA, the CDR3 is TGCAGCGTTGTTTATTATGGGACAGGAGAAGGCGGCTACACCTTC.

This clone was detected ten times or more. The chain employs TRBV6-2 or TRBV6-3 and TRBJ2-7, with D possibly matching TRBD2 (5 bases). Germline V gene sequence: CDR1 MNHEY, CDR2 SVGEGT. This CDR3 comprises 14 residues. V shed 2 bases and J shed 6 bases, with 14 bases lying between them. The CDR3 DNA reads as TGTGCCAGCAGTTACACGGACTCCCCAGGCGAGCAGTACGTC. It encodes CASSYTDSPGEQYV.

The chain joins TRBV15 to TRBJ1-1; D unresolved. The CDR3 loop spans 15 amino acids. Trimming stripped 0 bases from V and 5 bases from J, with 13 bases between. CDR1 and CDR2 (germline): LNHNV, YYDKDF (reference sequence). CDR3 residues: CATSRDLDFETEAFF. In DNA form, the CDR3 reads TGTGCCACCAGCAGAGATCTTGACTTCGAAACTGAAGCTTTCTTT.